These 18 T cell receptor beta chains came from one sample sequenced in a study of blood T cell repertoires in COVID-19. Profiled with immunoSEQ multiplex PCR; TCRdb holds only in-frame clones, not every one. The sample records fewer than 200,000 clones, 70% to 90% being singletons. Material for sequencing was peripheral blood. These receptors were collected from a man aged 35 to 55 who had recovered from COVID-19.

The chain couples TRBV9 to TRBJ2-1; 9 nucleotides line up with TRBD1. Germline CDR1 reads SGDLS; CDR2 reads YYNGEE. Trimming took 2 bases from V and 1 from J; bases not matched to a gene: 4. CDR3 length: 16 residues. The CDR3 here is CASSVAGTGSYNEQFF. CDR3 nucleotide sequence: TGTGCCAGCAGCGTCGCCGGGACAGGGTCCTACAATGAGCAGTTCTTC.

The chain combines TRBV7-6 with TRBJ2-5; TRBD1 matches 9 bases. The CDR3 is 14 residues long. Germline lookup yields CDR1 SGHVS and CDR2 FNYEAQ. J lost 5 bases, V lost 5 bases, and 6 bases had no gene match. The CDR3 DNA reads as TGTGCCAGCAGCGATGGGACAGGGCGGGAGACCCAGTACTTC. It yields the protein CASSDGTGRETQYF.

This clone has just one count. CDR3 sequence (DNA): TGTGCCAGCAGTCCGGACAGGGATTCACCCCTCCACTTT. Translated, it gives CASSPDRDSPLHF. The genes are TRBV12-3 or TRBV12-4 and TRBJ1-6; 8 bases match TRBD1. Losses at the gene ends were 5 bases for V and 8 bases for J; bases not matched to a gene: 2. The length of the CDR3 is 13 residues.

This chain's CDR3 is CATTSSAGVTEAFF. The CDR3 DNA is TGTGCCACCACCTCCTCCGCGGGTGTCACTGAAGCTTTCTTT. The chain employs TRBV24-1 and TRBJ1-1; D is unresolved. The CDR3 extends over 14 amino acids. Trimming shortened V by 8 bases and J by 4 bases, and 16 bases separated the two germline ends. Per germline, CDR1 KGHDR and CDR2 SFDVKD.

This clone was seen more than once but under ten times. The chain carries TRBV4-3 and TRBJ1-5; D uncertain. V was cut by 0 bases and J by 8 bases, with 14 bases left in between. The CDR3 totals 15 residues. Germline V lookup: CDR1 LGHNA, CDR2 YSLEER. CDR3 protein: CASSQDLSHREPQHF. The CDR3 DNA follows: TGCGCCAGCAGCCAAGATCTTTCCCATAGAGAGCCCCAGCATTTT.

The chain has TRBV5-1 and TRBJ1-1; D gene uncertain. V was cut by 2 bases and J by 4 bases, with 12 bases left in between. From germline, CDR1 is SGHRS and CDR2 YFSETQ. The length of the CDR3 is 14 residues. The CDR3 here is CASSFSSPVTEAFF. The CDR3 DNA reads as TGCGCCAGCAGCTTTTCTTCCCCGGTCACTGAAGCTTTCTTT.

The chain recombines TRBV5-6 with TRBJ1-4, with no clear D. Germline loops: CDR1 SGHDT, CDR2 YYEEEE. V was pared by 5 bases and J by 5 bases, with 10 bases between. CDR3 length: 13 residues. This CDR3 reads CASSRPENEKLFF. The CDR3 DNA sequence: TGTGCCAGCAGTCGTCCGGAGAATGAAAAACTGTTTTTT. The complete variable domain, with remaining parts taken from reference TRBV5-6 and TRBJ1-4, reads DAGVTQSPTHLIKTRGQQVTLRCSPKSGHDTVSWYQQALGQGPQFIFQYYEEEERQRGNFPDRFSGHQFPNYSSELNVNALLLGDSALYLCASSRPENEKLFFGSGTQLSVL.

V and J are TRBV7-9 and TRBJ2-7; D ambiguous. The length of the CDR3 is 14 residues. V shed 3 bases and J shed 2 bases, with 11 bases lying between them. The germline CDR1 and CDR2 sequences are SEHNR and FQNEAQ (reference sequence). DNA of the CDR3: TGTGCCAGCAGCTTTGGCTTGACTCCCTACGAGCAGTACTTC. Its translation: CASSFGLTPYEQYF.

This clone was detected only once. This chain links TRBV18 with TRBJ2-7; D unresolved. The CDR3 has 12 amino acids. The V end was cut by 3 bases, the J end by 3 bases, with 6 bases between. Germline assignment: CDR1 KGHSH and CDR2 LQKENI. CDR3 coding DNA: TGTGCCAGCTCACCGGAGTTCTACGAGCAGTACTTC. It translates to CASSPEFYEQYF.

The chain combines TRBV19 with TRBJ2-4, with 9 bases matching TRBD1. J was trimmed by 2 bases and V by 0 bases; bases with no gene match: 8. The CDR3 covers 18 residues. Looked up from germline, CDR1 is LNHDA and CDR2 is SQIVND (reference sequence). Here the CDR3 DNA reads TGTGCCAGTAGTATAGATCGGGACAGGGTAGGGACCAAAAACATTCAGTACTTC. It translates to CASSIDRDRVGTKNIQYF.

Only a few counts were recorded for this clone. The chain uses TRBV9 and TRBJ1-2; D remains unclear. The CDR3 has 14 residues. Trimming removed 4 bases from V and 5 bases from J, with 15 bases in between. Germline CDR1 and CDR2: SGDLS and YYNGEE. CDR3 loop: CASSPAEGWYGYTF. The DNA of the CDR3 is TGTGCCAGCAGCCCGGCGGAGGGTTGGTATGGCTACACCTTC.

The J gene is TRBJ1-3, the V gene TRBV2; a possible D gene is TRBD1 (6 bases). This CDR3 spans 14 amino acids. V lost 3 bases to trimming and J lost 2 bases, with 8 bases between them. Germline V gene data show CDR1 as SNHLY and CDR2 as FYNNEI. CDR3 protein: CASSDWGPGNTIYF. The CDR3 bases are TGTGCCAGCAGTGATTGGGGGCCTGGAAACACCATATATTTT.

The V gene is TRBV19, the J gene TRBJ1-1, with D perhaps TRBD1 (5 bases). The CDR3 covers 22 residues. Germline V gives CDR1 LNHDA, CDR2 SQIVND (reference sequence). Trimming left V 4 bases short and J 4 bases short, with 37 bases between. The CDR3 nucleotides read TGTGCCAGTAGTAAAATAAAGCCCTTCACCGCCACCGTAACACCCGGGGGCACTGAAGCTTTCTTT. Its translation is CASSKIKPFTATVTPGGTEAFF. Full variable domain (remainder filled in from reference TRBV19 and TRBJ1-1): DGGITQSPKYLFRKEGQNVTLSCEQNLNHDAMYWYRQDPGQGLRLIYYSQIVNDFQKGDIAEGYSVSREKKESFPLTVTSAQKNPTAFYLCASSKIKPFTATVTPGGTEAFFGQGTRLTVV.

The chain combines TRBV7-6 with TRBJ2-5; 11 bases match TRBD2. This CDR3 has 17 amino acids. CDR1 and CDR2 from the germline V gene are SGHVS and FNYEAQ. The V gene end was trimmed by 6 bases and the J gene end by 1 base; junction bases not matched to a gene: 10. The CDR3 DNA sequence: TGTGCCAGCAGTCCATTCCGGACTAGCGGGCGCCAAGAGACCCAGTACTTC. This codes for CASSPFRTSGRQETQYF.

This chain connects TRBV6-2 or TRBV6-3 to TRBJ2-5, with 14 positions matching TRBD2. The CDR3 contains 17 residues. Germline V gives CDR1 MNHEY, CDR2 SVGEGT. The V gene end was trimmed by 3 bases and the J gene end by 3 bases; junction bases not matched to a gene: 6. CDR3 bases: TGTGCCAGCAGTTATGAGGCGGGACTAGCGGGAGAAGAGACCCAGTACTTC. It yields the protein CASSYEAGLAGEETQYF.

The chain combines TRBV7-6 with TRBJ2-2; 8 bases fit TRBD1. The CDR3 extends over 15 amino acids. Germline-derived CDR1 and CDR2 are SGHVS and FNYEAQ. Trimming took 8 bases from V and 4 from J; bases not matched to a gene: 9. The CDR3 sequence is CASSAGGVGTGELFF. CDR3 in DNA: TGTGCCAGCTCGGCAGGGGGCGTGGGCACCGGGGAGCTGTTTTTT.

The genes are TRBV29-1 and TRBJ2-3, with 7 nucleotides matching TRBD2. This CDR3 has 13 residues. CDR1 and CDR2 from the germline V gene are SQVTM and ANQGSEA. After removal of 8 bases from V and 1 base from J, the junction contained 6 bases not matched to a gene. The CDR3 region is CSWGGVGTDTQYF. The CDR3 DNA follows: TGCAGCTGGGGGGGAGTCGGCACAGATACGCAGTATTTT.

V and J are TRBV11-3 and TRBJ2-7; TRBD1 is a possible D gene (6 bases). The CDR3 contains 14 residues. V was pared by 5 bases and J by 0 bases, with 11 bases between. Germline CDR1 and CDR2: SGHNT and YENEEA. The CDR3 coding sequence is TGTGCCAGCAGCATAGGACAGAGCTCCTACGAGCAGTACTTC. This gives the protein CASSIGQSSYEQYF.